This is a list of T cell receptor beta chains from one sample in a study of T cell responses to AZD1222 COVID-19 vaccine. Data came from immunoSEQ multiplex PCR; TCRdb stores just in-frame clones and leaves some out. Counted here are 95,000 to 150,000 clones, 90% occurring once; the ten biggest clones make up more than 6%. The material sequenced was peripheral blood, taken on day 0 of AZD1222 vaccination. Receptors were obtained from an adult in good health. Each CDR3 is given with its conserved first and last residue. The order of the fields is CDR3 protein, V gene, J gene.

CDR3aa: CASSFTPGQGAYGYTF
v_gene: TRBV5-1
j_gene: TRBJ1-2

CDR3aa: CASSLGGQDTEAFF
v_gene: TRBV7-9
j_gene: TRBJ1-1

CDR3aa: CASSRQGSINTGELFF
v_gene: TRBV5-1
j_gene: TRBJ2-2

CDR3aa: CASSLAAEETQYF
v_gene: TRBV12-3/TRBV12-4
j_gene: TRBJ2-5

CDR3aa: CASSLGELGEQFF
v_gene: TRBV11-2
j_gene: TRBJ2-1

CDR3aa: CASSLELERRPLHF
v_gene: TRBV11-2
j_gene: TRBJ1-6

CDR3aa: CASSQTGTSGIYEQYF
v_gene: TRBV4-3
j_gene: TRBJ2-7

CDR3aa: CASSLVGAGGSYNEQFF
v_gene: TRBV7-8
j_gene: TRBJ2-1

CDR3aa: CASNSNTTTRDNSPLHF
v_gene: TRBV21-1
j_gene: TRBJ1-6

CDR3aa: CASSFIRAGVIGNEQFF
v_gene: TRBV5-1
j_gene: TRBJ2-1

CDR3aa: CASSLGDRGRKQFF
v_gene: TRBV5-1
j_gene: TRBJ2-1

CDR3aa: CASSTMDRAYNSPLHF
v_gene: TRBV19
j_gene: TRBJ1-6

CDR3aa: CASSQSRDRGTFF
v_gene: TRBV5-6
j_gene: TRBJ1-1

CDR3aa: CASSSEARLEQYF
v_gene: TRBV5-1
j_gene: TRBJ2-7

CDR3aa: CASSWTVNTEAFF
v_gene: TRBV5-1
j_gene: TRBJ1-1

CDR3aa: CASSPNSGGGQPQHF
v_gene: TRBV18
j_gene: TRBJ1-5

CDR3aa: CASSSAEASGETQYF
v_gene: TRBV13
j_gene: TRBJ2-5

CDR3aa: CASSLTNQNTGELFF
v_gene: TRBV7-3
j_gene: TRBJ2-2

CDR3aa: CASSQVGGRNSPLHF
v_gene: TRBV27
j_gene: TRBJ1-6

CDR3aa: CASSLRDRKVIGSNQPQHF
v_gene: TRBV28
j_gene: TRBJ1-5

CDR3aa: CAWSRGLMGELFF
v_gene: TRBV30
j_gene: TRBJ2-2

CDR3aa: CASRKGQGVSANTGELFF
v_gene: TRBV27
j_gene: TRBJ2-2

CDR3aa: CASSLGLSNTEAFF
v_gene: TRBV7-6
j_gene: TRBJ1-1

CDR3aa: CASKAGNTGELFF
v_gene: TRBV28
j_gene: TRBJ2-2

CDR3aa: CAIRQGWYTEAFF
v_gene: TRBV10-3
j_gene: TRBJ1-1

CDR3aa: CASSLGGLWNEQFF
v_gene: TRBV5-4
j_gene: TRBJ2-1

CDR3aa: CASSLVGILSYEQYF
v_gene: TRBV11-2
j_gene: TRBJ2-7

CDR3aa: CAWSVTSMNTEAFF
v_gene: TRBV30
j_gene: TRBJ1-1

CDR3aa: CASSLETGNRYGYTF
v_gene: TRBV5-4
j_gene: TRBJ1-2

CDR3aa: CASSQELDSEAFF
v_gene: TRBV3-1/TRBV3-2
j_gene: TRBJ1-1

CDR3aa: CASSLTPYYEQYF
v_gene: TRBV11-2
j_gene: TRBJ2-7

CDR3aa: CASSFYRNTGELFF
v_gene: TRBV5-5
j_gene: TRBJ2-2

CDR3aa: CASSQDGGQGYNSPLHF
v_gene: TRBV4-3
j_gene: TRBJ1-6

CDR3aa: CASSYGQGEGYEQYF
v_gene: TRBV7-2
j_gene: TRBJ2-7

CDR3aa: CASSYSTGWHGELFF
v_gene: TRBV6-5
j_gene: TRBJ2-2

CDR3aa: CASSLASRNEQFF
v_gene: TRBV5-1
j_gene: TRBJ2-1

CDR3aa: CASSEVRLAGVTYEQFF
v_gene: TRBV2
j_gene: TRBJ2-1

CDR3aa: CASSSPGRGIDGTEAFF
v_gene: TRBV28
j_gene: TRBJ1-1

CDR3aa: CASSLSHGYNSPLHF
v_gene: TRBV7-2
j_gene: TRBJ1-6

CDR3aa: CAYGPQTSGNPSF
v_gene: TRBV30
j_gene: TRBJ2-7

CDR3aa: CASSLGLQGHGELFF
v_gene: TRBV11-3
j_gene: TRBJ2-2

CDR3aa: CASSGGAGQKPATNEKLFF
v_gene: TRBV9
j_gene: TRBJ1-4

CDR3aa: CATSAQQEYNEQFF
v_gene: TRBV24-1
j_gene: TRBJ2-1

CDR3aa: CASSFRTESSYEQYF
v_gene: TRBV11-2
j_gene: TRBJ2-7

CDR3aa: CATSDRIGYTF
v_gene: TRBV24-1
j_gene: TRBJ1-2

CDR3aa: CASSPGQGNQPQHF
v_gene: TRBV28
j_gene: TRBJ1-5

CDR3aa: CASRAPGQGQETQYF
v_gene: TRBV5-5
j_gene: TRBJ2-5

CDR3aa: CASSYVTGAEQFF
v_gene: TRBV6-6
j_gene: TRBJ2-1

CDR3aa: CASSFRQMNTGELFF
v_gene: TRBV27
j_gene: TRBJ2-2

CDR3aa: CASSVEPHRGPNEKLFF
v_gene: TRBV9
j_gene: TRBJ1-4

CDR3aa: CATSSPPGKRNANTGELFF
v_gene: TRBV15
j_gene: TRBJ2-2

CDR3aa: CASSTRTDTQYF
v_gene: TRBV19
j_gene: TRBJ2-3